This T cell receptor (beta chain) stems from a study of blood T cell repertoires in COVID-19. About the research overall: Acute-phase and convalescent COVID-19 samples originated in the United States, Italy and Spain.

Authors' analysis steps: Estimates of nucleated cell counts were drawn from the amplification of reference gene primers. Clones were sequenced by immunoSEQ multiplex PCR, and TCRdb holds only the in-frame ones, with some missing. For V, J and clone size, that table is used; D and trimming come from the DNA. The repertoire holds more than 250,000 clones, with approximately 88% as singletons. With 1 base removed from V and 6 bases from J, the gap between germline ends came to 13 bases. The germline V gene has CDR1 SGHVS and CDR2 FQNEAQ. The CDR3 has 15 amino acids. The chain employs TRBV7-8 and TRBJ2-1; tentatively, D is TRBD2 (6 bases). The TCR was taken from a woman between 40 and 55 years old who had recovered from COVID-19. The sequenced sample was PBMCs or T cells enriched from blood (not recorded which). The CDR3 coding sequence is TGTGCCAGCAGCTTAGGGGCGGGATCGACCAATGAGCAGTTCTTC. Its translation: CASSLGAGSTNEQFF.